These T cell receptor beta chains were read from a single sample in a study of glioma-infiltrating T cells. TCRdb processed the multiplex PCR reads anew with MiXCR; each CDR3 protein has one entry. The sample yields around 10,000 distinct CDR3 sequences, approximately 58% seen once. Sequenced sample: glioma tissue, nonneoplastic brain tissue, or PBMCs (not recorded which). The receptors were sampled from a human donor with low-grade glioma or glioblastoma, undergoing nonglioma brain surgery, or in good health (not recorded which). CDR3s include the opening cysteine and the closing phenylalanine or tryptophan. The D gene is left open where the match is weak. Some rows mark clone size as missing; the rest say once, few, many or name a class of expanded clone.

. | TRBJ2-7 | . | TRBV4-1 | CASRQDTSGGSKSEQYF | TGCGCCAGCAGACAAGATACGTCTGGAGGGAGCAAGAGCGAGCAGTACTTC
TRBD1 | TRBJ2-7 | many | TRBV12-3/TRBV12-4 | CASSLSTGFGEQYF | TGTGCCAGCAGTCTATCGACAGGGTTCGGCGAGCAGTACTTC
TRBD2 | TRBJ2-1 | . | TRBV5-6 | CASSSRTRVYNEQFF | TGTGCCAGCAGCTCGAGGACTAGAGTCTACAATGAGCAGTTCTTC
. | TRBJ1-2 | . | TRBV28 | CASSFIGTPRGYGYTF | TGTGCCAGCAGCTTCATCGGGACGCCTAGGGGCTATGGCTACACCTTC
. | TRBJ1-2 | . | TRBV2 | CASKDPNYGYTF | TGTGCCAGCAAGGATCCTAACTATGGCTACACCTTC
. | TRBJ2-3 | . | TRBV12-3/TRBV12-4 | CASIARKAQYF | TGTGCCAGCATTGCCCGGAAAGCGCAGTATTTC
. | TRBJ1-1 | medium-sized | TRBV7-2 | CASSRTNVAGAFF | TGTGCCAGCAGCCGGACGAACGTGGCTGGAGCTTTCTTT
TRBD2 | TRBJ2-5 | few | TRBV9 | CASSVGEGGRREETQYF | TGTGCCAGCAGCGTAGGTGAGGGCGGGAGGAGGGAAGAGACCCAGTACTTC
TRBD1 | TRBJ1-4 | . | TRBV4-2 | CASRHDRATTDEKLFF | TGTGCCAGCAGACATGACAGGGCCACAACTGATGAAAAACTGTTTTTT
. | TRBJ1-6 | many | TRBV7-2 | CASSLGIGVYSPLHF | TGTGCCAGCAGCTTAGGAATAGGAGTATATTCACCCCTCCACTTT
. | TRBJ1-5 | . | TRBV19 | CASSRERDWHQHF | TGTGCCAGTTCCCGTGAGAGGGATTGGCACCAGCATTTT
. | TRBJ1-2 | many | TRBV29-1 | CSVEDRRETYGYTF | TGCAGCGTTGAAGACCGACGGGAGACTTATGGCTACACCTTC
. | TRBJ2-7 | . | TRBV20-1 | CSARVKVADPYEQYF | TGCAGTGCTAGAGTTAAAGTAGCGGATCCCTACGAGCAGTACTTC
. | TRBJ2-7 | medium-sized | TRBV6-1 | CASNQPSSYEQYF | TGTGCCAGCAATCAACCCAGCTCCTACGAGCAGTACTTC
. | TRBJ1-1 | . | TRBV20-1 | CSARNRNTEAFF | TGCAGTGCTAGAAATAGGAACACTGAAGCTTTCTTT